This T cell receptor beta chain was found in a study of blood T cells in healthy people across ages (dated by TCRdb to about 2015). With respect to the entire study: In model experiments, roughly one uniquely barcoded TCR beta cDNA molecule per two T cells was captured by template switching. To track age-related changes in TCR beta repertoire diversity, the study relied on deep sequencing normalized with unique cDNA molecular identifiers. The donors were split into four age groups: young (average 16 years), middle-aged (around 37), aged (more than 60) and long-lived (roughly 88). Using the same blood draw, the study looked at two additional independent replicas of 1 million unique cDNA reads for two donors, one aged 18 to 30 and the other aged 80 or older. To avoid experimental bias, donors of different ages were spread randomly across the sequencing lanes.

Library prep was done by 5' RACE. Sequenced on an Illumina HiSeq 2500. The second PCR ran for about 6 to 12 cycles and used a J-beta primer mix along with a sample-barcoded 5' primer. A template-switch 5' adaptor carrying 12 random nucleotides introduced a unique molecular identifier onto each TCR beta cDNA molecule. Each sample yielded at least 3 million CDR3-containing paired-end reads. First-strand cDNA synthesis was performed from all RNA using the Mint cDNA synthesis kit, with priming by a TRBC-specific oligonucleotide. All cDNA was treated with uracil-DNA glycosylase and then went through a first 18-cycle PCR with the universal primers M1SS and BC2_uni_R. On the authors' methods: Each sample was normalized by randomly selecting 1 million high-quality reads, each carrying a distinct molecular identifier. Instead of being binned into consensus sequences, reads that shared molecular identifiers were thrown out. MiTCR, run with a Q25 quality threshold and the strictest error-elimination algorithm, handled CDR3 identification, clonotype clustering and error correction. Lower-bound total TCR beta diversity was estimated with a nonparametric unseen species model using Euler transformation. The public sequencing data were trimmed at Q25 with fastp and processed into clonotypes with MiXCR by TCRdb, which kept only in-frame beta chains. Rows with one shared CDR3 protein collapse into an entry with the most common genes and DNA. It is TCRdb's table, rather than the study itself, that gives the V and J calls and clone size. In this sample the table shows 1.5 million to 2 million distinct CDR3 sequences, over 25% of which occur a single time. The ten biggest clones cover less than 9.5% of the sample.

Its CDR3 holds 17 amino acids, cysteine through phenylalanine. Only the CDR3 region is kept as DNA, spanning 51 bases read in frame from base 1. The germline V gene (reference sequence) yields DFQATT for CDR1 and SNEGSKA for CDR2. Germline trimming: 3 bases from V, 0 bases from J; junction bases outside gene matches: 9. Paper-wide results and their limitations: The long-lived group showed more naive CD4+ T cells, fewer expanded clones and increased TCR diversity than the aged group, suggesting age selection. As age increased, observed TCR beta diversity per million T cells dropped in a roughly linear way, and a significant reduction was already evident by age 40. Because profiling used bulk unsorted PBMCs, naive and antigen-experienced compartments could not be compared conclusively. Total diversity estimates from one million sequenced T cells were considered lower bounds and underestimates. A strong correlation was found between observed TCR beta diversity and the percentage of naive T cells measured by flow cytometry. Because donor CMV infection status was unknown, age-related changes in expanded clonotypes were potentially confounded.

Regarding this clonotype: Its binding antigen is unknown. Base qualities are not provided; no much larger clone lies one nucleotide away.

The approximately 41 donors, aged about 6 to 90 years, were systemically healthy Caucasian individuals from Russia. Each donor gave about 9.7 milliliters of peripheral blood, drawn into EDTA-treated Vacutainer tubes. Ficoll-Paque density-gradient centrifugation was used to isolate PBMCs, with at least 6.5 million per sample. Trizol reagent was used to extract total RNA from PBMCs, with at least 6 micrograms per sample. The percentages of naive CD45RAhigh/CD27high T cells were determined by flow cytometry on a PBMC aliquot from every donor. Sequenced material: blood. This sequence was found in a woman in her 30s in good health. The receptor chain draws on TRBV20-1 and TRBJ1-5; 9 bases in the junction line up with TRBD1. The sequenced DNA: TGCAGTGCTAGGGGGACAGGGAGCCTTTATAGCAATCAGCCCCAGCATTTT. This is translated as CSARGTGSLYSNQPQHF.